This T cell receptor (beta chain) was documented in a study of OX40 agonist ivuxolimab in advanced cancers. Across the whole study: Every 2 weeks, patients got intravenous ivuxolimab at one of six dose levels (0.01-10 mg/kg). Study outcomes and limitations: Partial responders at 0.1-3.0 mg/kg had among the lowest clonal expansion.

TCRdb's table, derived via immunoSEQ multiplex PCR, lists solely in-frame clones and lacks some. The data contain tens of thousands of clones, about 90% of them singletons. Germline CDR1 MNHNS, CDR2 SASEGT. V was clipped by 8 bases and J by 12 bases, with 17 bases between them. The CDR3 contains 12 residues. On this clone itself: Its antigen is still unknown.

The genes are TRBV6-1 and TRBJ2-1; D not resolved. The sequenced sample was CD4+ or CD8+ T cells sorted from blood, obtained in a trial of the OX40 agonist ivuxolimab. The source of this sequence is an adult with an advanced solid tumor such as melanoma, head and neck, liver or kidney cancer. As DNA, the CDR3 is TGTGCCAGCTACGGACCCACTTTGCTGCAGTTCTTC. The encoded protein is CASYGPTLLQFF.